Presented here are 22 T cell receptor beta chains from one specimen sequenced in a study of response to subunit inactivated influenza vaccine. TCRdb reprocessed the RT-PCR reads via MiXCR and lists one record per CDR3 protein. The data hold 500,000 to 600,000 distinct CDR3 sequences, with 14% observed a single time. The material sequenced was PBMCs from blood, taken roughly 13 days after vaccination. The receptor set was obtained from a man aged 50 to 60 who received an inactivated influenza vaccine.

This clonotype has only a few counts. The chain joins TRBV28 to TRBJ2-7, with D possibly being TRBD2 (5 bases). The CDR3 length is 15 residues. Germline-derived CDR1 and CDR2 are MDHEN and SYDVKM. Trimming shortened V by 3 bases and J by 0 bases, and 12 bases separated the two germline ends. CDR3 region: CASSFEGPSSYEQYF. DNA for the CDR3: TGTGCCAGCAGTTTCGAGGGCCCAAGCTCCTACGAGCAGTACTTC.

This clonotype was seen a handful of times. The chain recombines TRBV6-1 with TRBJ2-1; D gene ambiguous. The germline CDR1 and CDR2 sequences are MNHNS and SASEGT. CDR3 length equals 15 residues. The germline V and J ends were trimmed by 1 base and 6 bases, with 13 bases remaining between them. The CDR3 sequence: CASSEVLGKSNEQFF. DNA for the CDR3: TGTGCCAGCAGTGAAGTTTTAGGGAAGAGCAATGAGCAGTTCTTC.

This clonotype was picked up a small number of times. The rearrangement joins TRBV29-1 to TRBJ2-5, with 8 bases that match TRBD1. CDR3 length: 12 amino acids. Germline V gene data show CDR1 as SQVTM and CDR2 as ANQGSEA. V lost 6 bases, J lost 4 bases, and 4 bases stayed unmatched. CDR3 coding DNA: TGCAGCGTCAGGACAGGGCGAGAGACCCAGTACTTC. Amino acids: CSVRTGRETQYF.

This clonotype was observed a few times. The chain combines TRBV9 with TRBJ2-1; D is possibly TRBD2 (6 bases). Germline CDR1 is SGDLS and CDR2 is YYNGEE. The CDR3 length is 18 residues. V was pared by 3 bases and J by 8 bases, with 27 bases between. The CDR3 spells CASSAAGTSELSPHEQFF. The DNA for the CDR3 is TGTGCCAGCAGCGCTGCCGGGACTTCTGAGTTAAGCCCACATGAGCAGTTCTTC.

Only a few counts were recorded for this clonotype. The CDR3 DNA follows: TGTGCCAGCAGTTTTACCAACTACGAGCAGTACTTC. It codes for CASSFTNYEQYF. The genes are TRBV12-3 or TRBV12-4 and TRBJ2-7; D remains ambiguous. The CDR3 has 12 amino acids. The V end was cut by 3 bases, the J end by 3 bases, with 6 bases between.

There are a few counts of this clonotype. This rearrangement joins TRBV5-1 to TRBJ1-6; no definite D call. Trimming took off 7 bases at V and 8 bases at J, with 13 bases between the two ends. In germline, CDR1 is SGHRS, CDR2 YFSETQ. The CDR3 sequence is 13 residues long. The CDR3 coding sequence is TGCGCCAGCGCTGTGGAGACTTATTCACCCCTCCACTTT. This translates into CASAVETYSPLHF.

DNA for the CDR3: TGTGCCAGCAGTGAAATGGGGGCAGGCAATCAGCCCCAGCATTTT. Residues: CASSEMGAGNQPQHF. This rearrangement joins TRBV2 to TRBJ1-5; D perhaps matches TRBD1 (6 bases). Germline V gene sequence: CDR1 SNHLY, CDR2 FYNNEI. The CDR3 is 15 amino acids. V was trimmed by 2 bases and J by 2 bases, leaving 10 bases between them.

This clonotype was observed a few times. The chain links TRBV7-9 to TRBJ1-1; D remains unclear. V was trimmed by 4 bases and J by 0 bases, leaving 18 bases between them. Looked up from germline, CDR1 is SEHNR and CDR2 is FQNEAQ (reference sequence). The CDR3 loop spans 17 amino acids. The CDR3 loop reads CASSSAGLRRMNTEAFF. In nucleotides, the CDR3 is TGTGCCAGCAGCTCCGCTGGGCTGAGACGCATGAACACTGAAGCTTTCTTT. The full variable domain, completed using reference TRBV7-9 and TRBJ1-1, is DTGVSQNPRHKITKRGQNVTFRCDPISEHNRLYWYRQTLGQGPEFLTYFQNEAQLEKSRLLSDRFSAERPKGSFSTLEIQRTEQGDSAMYLCASSSAGLRRMNTEAFFGQGTRLTVV.

This clonotype was seen only a few times. The rearrangement links TRBV18 to TRBJ2-1; TRBD1 agrees at 8 bases. The CDR3 sequence is 14 residues long. Germline CDR1 and CDR2: KGHSH and LQKENI. Trimming removed 6 bases from V and 9 bases from J; junction bases left unmatched: 10. The CDR3 reads CASSRQGLGGEQFF. CDR3 nucleotide sequence: TGTGCCAGCTCGAGACAGGGGCTGGGGGGTGAGCAGTTCTTC.

This clonotype was recorded at least ten times. V and J are TRBV12-3 or TRBV12-4 and TRBJ2-2, with D uncertain. The V gene lost 6 bases and the J gene lost 5 bases, with 7 bases spanning the gap. The CDR3 runs to 12 residues. Here the CDR3 reads CASSRLTGELFF. The CDR3 DNA reads TGTGCCAGCAGCAGATTAACCGGGGAGCTGTTTTTT.

This clonotype was seen more than once but under ten times. The V gene is TRBV10-3, the J gene TRBJ1-2; the match to TRBD1 covers 8 bases. The V and J ends lost 6 bases and 0 bases, in that order; junction bases with no gene match: 12. Per the germline V gene, CDR1 is ENHRY and CDR2 is SYGVKD. CDR3 size: 17 residues. The CDR3 region has the DNA TGTGCCATCAGCTTCTGGACAGGGAGGGCAACTAACTATGGCTACACCTTC. It is translated as CAISFWTGRATNYGYTF.

This clonotype has at least ten counts. V usage is TRBV12-3 or TRBV12-4 and J usage is TRBJ2-4, with D hard to call. Trimming took 0 bases from V and 0 from J, leaving 6 bases between them. The CDR3 sequence is 15 residues long. Here the CDR3 reads CASSLAGIAKNIQYF. DNA of the CDR3: TGTGCCAGCAGTTTAGCGGGGATAGCCAAAAACATTCAGTACTTC.

The chain employs TRBV7-9 and TRBJ2-6, with TRBD1 matching over 7 bases. Trimming at V came to 5 bases and at J to 1 base, leaving 8 bases not matched to a gene. The CDR3 totals 17 residues. Germline V gene data show CDR1 as SEHNR and CDR2 as FQNEAQ (reference sequence). CDR3 sequence reads: CASSPSGQFSGANVLTF. The CDR3 nucleotides are TGTGCCAGCAGCCCCTCGGGACAGTTTTCTGGGGCCAACGTCCTGACTTTC.

The J gene is TRBJ1-1, the V gene TRBV12-3 or TRBV12-4; D possibly corresponds to TRBD1 (5 bases). This CDR3 region has 14 residues. The V end was cut by 4 bases, the J end by 5 bases, with 14 bases between. The CDR3 protein is CASSWGVARTEAFF. The CDR3 DNA reads as TGTGCCAGCAGTTGGGGCGTGGCGAGGACTGAAGCTTTCTTT.

This clonotype appeared a few times. This sequence joins TRBV10-3 and TRBJ1-1; 9 bases fit TRBD1. CDR3 length: 14 residues. Germline V lookup: CDR1 ENHRY, CDR2 SYGVKD. With V trimmed by 5 bases and J by 1 base, 2 bases remained unmatched. For the CDR3, the DNA is TGTGCCATCAGTTCACAGGGGGCGAACACTGAAGCTTTCTTT. Encoded protein: CAISSQGANTEAFF.

In its sample, this clonotype was seen many times. This CDR3 is CASSLGGRSNTEAFF. Here the CDR3 DNA reads TGCGCCAGCAGCTTAGGGGGACGGTCGAACACTGAAGCTTTCTTT. V gene TRBV5-1 combines with J gene TRBJ1-1; tentatively, D is TRBD1 (6 bases). The CDR3 length is 15 residues. Trimming removed 2 bases from V and 1 base from J, with 12 bases in between. CDR1 and CDR2 from the germline V gene are SGHRS and YFSETQ.

This chain connects TRBV12-3 or TRBV12-4 to TRBJ1-5; 7 bases fit TRBD1. This CDR3 is built from 14 residues. V shed 6 bases, J shed 3 bases, and the junction held 5 bases outside the gene matches. The DNA of the CDR3 is TGTGCCAGCAGCGAGGGGGCCTCCAATCAGCCCCAGCATTTT. It is translated as CASSEGASNQPQHF.

The DNA for the CDR3 is TGCAGTGCTAGCCACAGGAATGTTGGGTTCGACGAGCAGTACTTC. This codes for CSASHRNVGFDEQYF. The chain uses TRBV20-1 and TRBJ2-7, with D maybe TRBD1 (5 bases). Germline CDR1 and CDR2: DFQATT and SNEGSKA (reference sequence). The V end lost 3 bases, the J end lost 5 bases, and 20 bases lay between the germline ends. The CDR3 is 15 residues long.

The V and J genes are TRBV6-1 and TRBJ2-7; 12 bases align to TRBD1. V lost 7 bases to trimming and J lost 3 bases; unmatched junction nucleotides: 10. The germline gives CDR1 MNHNS, CDR2 SASEGT. The CDR3 runs to 16 residues. This CDR3 is CASTPGTGGPNYEQYF. CDR3 nucleotide sequence: TGTGCCAGCACCCCCGGGACAGGGGGCCCGAACTACGAGCAGTACTTC.

This clonotype occurred a few times. The chain is built from TRBV5-1 and TRBJ2-6, with D possibly being TRBD2 (6 bases). V lost 3 bases and J lost 0, with 16 bases in between. Germline V CDR1 and CDR2: SGHRS, YFSETQ. There are 18 residues in the CDR3. Written as DNA, the CDR3 is TGCGCCAGCAGCTCAGGAAGGTTAGCGGCCTCTGGGGCCAACGTCCTGACTTTC. Translating it yields CASSSGRLAASGANVLTF.

In the case of this clonotype: An end of the junction does not agree with germline; a read error may underlie this. This chain connects TRBV4-2 to TRBJ2-2; D may match TRBD1 or TRBD2 (5 bases each). Germline values: CDR1 LGHNA, CDR2 YNFKEQ. The CDR3 spans 16 residues. The CDR3 nucleotides are TGTGCCAGCAGCCAAGGGGCCGGGGCGAACATCGGGGAGCTGTTTTTT. Amino acids: CASSQGAGANIGELFF.

This clonotype has at least ten counts. CDR3 protein: CAISEGNEQFF. As DNA, the CDR3 is TGTGCCATCAGTGAGGGTAATGAGCAGTTCTTC. The chain couples TRBV10-3 to TRBJ2-1, with D hard to call. Trimming took 2 bases from V and 7 from J, leaving 3 bases between them. This CDR3 has 11 amino acids. Germline loops: CDR1 ENHRY, CDR2 SYGVKD.